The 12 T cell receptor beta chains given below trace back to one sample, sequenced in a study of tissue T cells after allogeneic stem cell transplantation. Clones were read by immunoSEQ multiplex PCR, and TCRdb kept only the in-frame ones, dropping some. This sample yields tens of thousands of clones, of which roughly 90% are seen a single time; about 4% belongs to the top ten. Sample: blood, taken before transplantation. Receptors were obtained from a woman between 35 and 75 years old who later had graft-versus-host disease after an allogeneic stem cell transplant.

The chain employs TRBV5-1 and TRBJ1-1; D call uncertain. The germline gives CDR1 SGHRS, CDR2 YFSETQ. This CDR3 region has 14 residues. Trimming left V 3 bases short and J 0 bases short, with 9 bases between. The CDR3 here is CASSWTVLNTEAFF. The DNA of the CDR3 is TGCGCCAGCAGCTGGACGGTGCTGAACACTGAAGCTTTCTTT.

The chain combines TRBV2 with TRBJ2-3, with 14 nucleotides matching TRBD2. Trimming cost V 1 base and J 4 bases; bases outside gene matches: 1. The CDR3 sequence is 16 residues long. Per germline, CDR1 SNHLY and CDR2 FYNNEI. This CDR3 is CASSEEGLAGADTQYF. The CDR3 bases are TGTGCCAGCAGTGAAGAGGGACTAGCGGGAGCAGATACGCAGTATTTT.

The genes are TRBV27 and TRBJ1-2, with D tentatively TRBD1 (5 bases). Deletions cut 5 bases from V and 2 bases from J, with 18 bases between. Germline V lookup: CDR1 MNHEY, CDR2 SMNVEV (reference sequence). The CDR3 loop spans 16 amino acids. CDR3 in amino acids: CASSPIAQGPNYGYTF. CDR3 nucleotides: TGTGCCAGCAGTCCCATCGCCCAGGGTCCCAACTATGGCTACACCTTC.

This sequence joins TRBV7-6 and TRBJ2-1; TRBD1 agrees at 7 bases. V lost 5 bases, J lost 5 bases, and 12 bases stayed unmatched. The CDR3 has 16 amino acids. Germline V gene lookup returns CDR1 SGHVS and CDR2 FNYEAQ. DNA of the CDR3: TGTGCCAGCAGCAAAAGTCCCGGGACAGCGAACAATGAGCAGTTCTTC. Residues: CASSKSPGTANNEQFF.

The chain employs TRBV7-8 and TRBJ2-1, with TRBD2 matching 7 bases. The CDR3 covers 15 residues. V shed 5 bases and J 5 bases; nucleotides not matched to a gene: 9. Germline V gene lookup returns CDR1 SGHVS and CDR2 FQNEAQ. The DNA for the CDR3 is TGTGCCAGCAGCCTCCCTCGGCGGGAGCACAATGAGCAGTTCTTC. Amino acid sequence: CASSLPRREHNEQFF.

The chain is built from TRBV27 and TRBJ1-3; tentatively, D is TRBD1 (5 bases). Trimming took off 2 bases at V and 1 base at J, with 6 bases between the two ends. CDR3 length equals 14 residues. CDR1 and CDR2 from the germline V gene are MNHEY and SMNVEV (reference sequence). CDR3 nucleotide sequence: TGTGCCAGCAGTTTAGCAGGGTCTGGAAACACCATATATTTT. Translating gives CASSLAGSGNTIYF.

The CDR3: CASSPSPGPYEQYF. The CDR3 nucleotides read TGTGCCAGCAGCCCAAGTCCAGGGCCCTACGAGCAGTACTTC. The chain couples TRBV7-8 to TRBJ2-7; possible D gene TRBD1, 5 bases. The V gene lost 5 bases and the J gene lost 2 bases, with 13 bases spanning the gap. There are 14 residues in the CDR3. Germline-derived CDR1 and CDR2 are SGHVS and FQNEAQ. The full variable domain, with the rest looked up from reference TRBV7-8 and TRBJ2-7, is GAGVSQSPRYKVAKRGQDVALRCDPISGHVSLFWYQQALGQGPEFLTYFQNEAQLDKSGLPSDRFFAERPEGSVSTLKIQRTQQEDSAVYLCASSPSPGPYEQYFGPGTRLTVT.

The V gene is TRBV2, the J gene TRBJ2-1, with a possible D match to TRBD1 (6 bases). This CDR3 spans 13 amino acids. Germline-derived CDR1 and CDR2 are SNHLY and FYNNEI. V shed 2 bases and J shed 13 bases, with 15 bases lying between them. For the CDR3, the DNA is TGTGCCAGCAGTGAAAGTAGGGGGTCGGACCAGTTCTTC. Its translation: CASSESRGSDQFF.

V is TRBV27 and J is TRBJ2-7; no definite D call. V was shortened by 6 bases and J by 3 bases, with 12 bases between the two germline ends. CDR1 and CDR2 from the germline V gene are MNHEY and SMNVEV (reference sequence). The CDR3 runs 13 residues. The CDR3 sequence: CASRPLLSYEQYF. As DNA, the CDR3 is TGTGCCAGCAGACCCCTGCTTAGCTACGAGCAGTACTTC.

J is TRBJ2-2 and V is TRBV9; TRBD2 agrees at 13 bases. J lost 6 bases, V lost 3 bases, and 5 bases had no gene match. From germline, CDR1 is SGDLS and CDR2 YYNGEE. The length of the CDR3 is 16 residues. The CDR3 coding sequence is TGTGCCAGCAGCGCCGGACTAGCGGGAGTCGCCGGGGAGCTGTTTTTT. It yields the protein CASSAGLAGVAGELFF.

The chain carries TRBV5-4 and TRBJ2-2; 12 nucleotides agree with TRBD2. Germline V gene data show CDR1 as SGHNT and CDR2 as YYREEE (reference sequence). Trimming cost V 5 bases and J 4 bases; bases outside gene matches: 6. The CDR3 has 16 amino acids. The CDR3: CASRVSSGRATGELFF. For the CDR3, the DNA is TGTGCCAGCAGGGTGTCTAGCGGGAGGGCCACCGGGGAGCTGTTTTTT. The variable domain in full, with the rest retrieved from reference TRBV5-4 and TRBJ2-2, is ETGVTQSPTHLIKTRGQQVTLRCSSQSGHNTVSWYQQALGQGPQFIFQYYREEENGRGNFPPRFSGLQFPNYSSELNVNALELDDSALYLCASRVSSGRATGELFFGEGSRLTVL.

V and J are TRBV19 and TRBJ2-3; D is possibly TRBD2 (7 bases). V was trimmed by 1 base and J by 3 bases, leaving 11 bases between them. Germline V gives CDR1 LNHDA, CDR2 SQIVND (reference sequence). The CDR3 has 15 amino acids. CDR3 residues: CASSIAGGLTDTQYF. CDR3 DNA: TGTGCCAGTAGTATAGCCGGGGGGCTTACAGATACGCAGTATTTT.